These 6 T cell receptor beta chains were sequenced from one sample in a study of shared clonotypes between healthy human individuals. The protocol was immunoSEQ multiplex PCR, while the TCRdb copy is restricted to in-frame clones and leaves out a portion. Of 2 million to 2.5 million clones detected, roughly 92% appear once; the ten largest clones hold around 0.38%. The sample comprised naive CD4+ T cells from PBMCs. Subset given: CD45RA+ positively selected. The receptors come from a young man in good health. Some clones in this sample may be carry-over from other donors' samples.

The rearrangement joins TRBV5-4 to TRBJ2-7, with 7 bases that match TRBD2. The V gene end was trimmed by 3 bases and the J gene end by 8 bases; junction bases not matched to a gene: 14. The length of the CDR3 is 15 residues. Germline V gene data show CDR1 as SGHNT and CDR2 as YYREEE (reference sequence). The CDR3 reads CASSSVAGALGKQYF. DNA of the CDR3: TGTGCCAGCAGCTCGGTTGCGGGAGCTCTAGGAAAGCAGTACTTC.

V usage is TRBV28 and J usage is TRBJ2-3; TRBD2 matches at 8 bases. This CDR3 has 14 amino acids. Germline CDR1 is MDHEN and CDR2 is SYDVKM. V was clipped by 7 bases and J by 3 bases; unmatched bases: 6. Here the CDR3 reads CASKTGGLTDTQYF. The CDR3 DNA is TGTGCCAGCAAGACGGGAGGGTTGACAGATACGCAGTATTTT.

The CDR3 loop reads CAISGRGSNTGELFF. CDR3 nucleotides: TGTGCCATCAGTGGTAGGGGGTCGAACACCGGGGAGCTGTTTTTT. The chain joins TRBV10-3 to TRBJ2-2, with a possible D match to TRBD1 (6 bases). The CDR3 totals 15 residues. Trimming stripped 4 bases from V and 0 bases from J, with 9 bases between. The germline gives CDR1 ENHRY, CDR2 SYGVKD.

This clone was seen a few times. The sample carries other DNA sequences with the same CDR3. The chain combines TRBV5-1 with TRBJ2-7; D remains ambiguous. CDR1 and CDR2 from the germline V gene are SGHRS and YFSETQ. There are 14 residues in the CDR3. Trimming left V 1 base short and J 4 bases short, with 12 bases between. In DNA form, the CDR3 reads TGCGCCAGCAGCTTGCGGGCAAACAGTTACGAGCAGTACTTC. Its protein product is CASSLRANSYEQYF.

This chain uses TRBV5-5 with TRBJ2-5; D gene unclear. CDR1 SGHKS and CDR2 YYEKEE come from the germline V gene (reference sequence). V lost 2 bases to trimming and J lost 3 bases, with 11 bases between them. The CDR3 has 14 residues. The CDR3 here is CASSFFTAEETQYF. As DNA, the CDR3 is TGTGCCAGCAGCTTTTTTACGGCAGAAGAGACCCAGTACTTC.

The chain uses TRBV5-1 and TRBJ1-2; D is perhaps TRBD1 (6 bases). Germline assignment: CDR1 SGHRS and CDR2 YFSETQ. This CDR3 is 14 amino acids long. V lost 5 bases, J lost 8 bases, and 19 bases lay in between. The CDR3 spells CASRTRTGLEGYTF. The CDR3 DNA is TGCGCCAGCAGGACAAGAACAGGGCTGGAGGGCTACACCTTC.